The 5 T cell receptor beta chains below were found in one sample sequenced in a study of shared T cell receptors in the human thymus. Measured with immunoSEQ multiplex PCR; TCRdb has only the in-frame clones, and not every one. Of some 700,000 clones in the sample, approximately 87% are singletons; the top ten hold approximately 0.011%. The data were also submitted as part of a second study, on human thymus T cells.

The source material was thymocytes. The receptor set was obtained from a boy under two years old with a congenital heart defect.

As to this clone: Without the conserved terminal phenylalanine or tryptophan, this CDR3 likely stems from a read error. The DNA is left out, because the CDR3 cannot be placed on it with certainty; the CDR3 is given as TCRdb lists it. CDR3 region: CASSISQGRVI. This rearrangement joins TRBV19 to TRBJ2-7; the D call in the table, TRBD2, was not verified against the DNA. A total of 11 residues make up the CDR3, ends included. Germline V CDR1 and CDR2: LNHDA, SQIVND (reference sequence).

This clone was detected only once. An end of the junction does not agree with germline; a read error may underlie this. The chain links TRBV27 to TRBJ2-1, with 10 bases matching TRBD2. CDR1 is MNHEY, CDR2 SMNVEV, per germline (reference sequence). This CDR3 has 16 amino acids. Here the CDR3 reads CASGLGGTSEDNEQFF. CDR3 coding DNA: TGTGCCAGCGGTTTAGGGGGGACTAGCGAAGACAATGAGCAGTTCTTC.

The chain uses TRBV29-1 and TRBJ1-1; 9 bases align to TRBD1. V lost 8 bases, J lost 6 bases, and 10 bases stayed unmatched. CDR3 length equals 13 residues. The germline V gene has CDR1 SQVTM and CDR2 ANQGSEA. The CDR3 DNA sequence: TGCAGCACCCCGGGACAGGGTACGTCTGAAGCTTTCTTT. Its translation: CSTPGQGTSEAFF.

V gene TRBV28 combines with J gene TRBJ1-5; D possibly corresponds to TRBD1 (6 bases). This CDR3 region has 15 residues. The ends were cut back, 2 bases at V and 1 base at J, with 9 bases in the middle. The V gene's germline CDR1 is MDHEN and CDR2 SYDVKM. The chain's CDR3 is CASSLGRGSNQPQHF. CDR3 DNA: TGTGCCAGCAGTTTAGGCAGGGGAAGCAATCAGCCCCAGCATTTT. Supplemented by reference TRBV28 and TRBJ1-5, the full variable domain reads DVKVTQSSRYLVKRTGEKVFLECVQDMDHENMFWYRQDPGLGLRLIYFSYDVKMKEKGDIPEGYSVSREKKERFSLILESASTNQTSMYLCASSLGRGSNQPQHFGDGTRLSIL.

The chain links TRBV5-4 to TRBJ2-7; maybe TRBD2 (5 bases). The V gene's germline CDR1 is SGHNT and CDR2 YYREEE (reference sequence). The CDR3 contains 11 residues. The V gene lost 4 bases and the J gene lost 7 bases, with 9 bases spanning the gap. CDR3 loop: CASSTGGEQYF. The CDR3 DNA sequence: TGTGCCAGCAGCACGGGCGGGGAGCAGTACTTC.